These 32 T cell receptor beta chains originate from one sample sequenced in a study of T cells in Graves' hyperthyroidism and ophthalmopathy (dated by TCRdb to between 2018 and 2021). The library was prepared using multiplex PCR. These reads were obtained on an Illumina HiSeq 2000. The TCR beta CDR3 regions were amplified from RNA transcripts. The TCR CDR3 was subjected to a first round of RT-PCR using the HTBI primer set and the Qiagen OneStep RT-PCR kit. The public reads were quality trimmed at Q25 with fastp and then assembled into clones with MiXCR by TCRdb, keeping productive beta chains. Each CDR3 protein appears once, grouped with its most common genes and DNA. The sample table shows 500,000 to 650,000 distinct CDR3 sequences, and about 15% are seen once. The top ten constitute around an eighth of the sample. Material: blood. Every receptor here comes from a woman aged 45-65 years with Graves' ophthalmopathy.

This clonotype turned up a few times. The chain joins TRBV9 to TRBJ1-2, with TRBD1 matching 11 bases. Germline V lookup: CDR1 SGDLS, CDR2 YYNGEE. CDR3 size: 19 residues. After removal of 5 bases from V and 2 bases from J, the junction contained 17 bases not matched to a gene. The CDR3 sequence is CASRGDERGQGAANYGYTF. CDR3 in DNA: TGTGCCAGCAGAGGAGACGAGAGAGGACAGGGGGCGGCAAACTATGGCTACACCTTC.

This clonotype was observed many times. The chain combines TRBV12-3 or TRBV12-4 with TRBJ2-1; 9 bases line up with TRBD2. Losses at the gene ends were 4 bases for V and 5 bases for J; bases not matched to a gene: 12. The CDR3 loop spans 17 amino acids. The CDR3 nucleotides read TGTGCCAGCAGTTCTCACCAAGGACTAGCGAGACACAATGAGCAGTTCTTC. Translating it yields CASSSHQGLARHNEQFF.

This clonotype has ten or more counts. This chain joins TRBV24-1 and TRBJ2-5; D gene unclear. The V gene's germline CDR1 is KGHDR and CDR2 SFDVKD. V was cut by 7 bases and J by 4 bases, with 21 bases left in between. The CDR3 covers 16 residues. CDR3 nucleotides: TGTGCCACCAGCGATCGACGGGTGATTGCAAGAGAGACCCAGTACTTC. Translated: CATSDRRVIARETQYF.

This clonotype was seen a handful of times. The chain is built from TRBV20-1 and TRBJ2-7; TRBD2 matches 8 bases. Germline V gene lookup returns CDR1 DFQATT and CDR2 SNEGSKA (reference sequence). The CDR3 loop spans 14 amino acids. Trimming cost V 2 bases and J 6 bases; bases outside gene matches: 9. The CDR3 is CSARSAGTSSEQYF. The CDR3 DNA is TGCAGTGCTAGATCAGCCGGGACTAGTTCCGAGCAGTACTTC.

The CDR3 region is CASSSSWPGSGYNEQFF. The CDR3 DNA reads as TGTGCCAGCAGTTCTTCCTGGCCGGGTAGCGGGTACAATGAGCAGTTCTTC. V and J are TRBV6-1 and TRBJ2-1; 7 positions agree with TRBD2. The trim removed 5 bases at V and 4 bases at J, leaving 14 bases unmatched. Germline loops: CDR1 MNHNS, CDR2 SASEGT. The CDR3 totals 17 residues.

This clonotype was counted only a few times. This sequence joins TRBV6-1 and TRBJ1-1; 7 bases agree with TRBD1. This CDR3 is 14 amino acids long. J lost 6 bases, V lost 4 bases, and 8 bases had no gene match. CDR1 is MNHNS, CDR2 SASEGT, per germline. CDR3 coding DNA: TGTGCCAGCAGTGTACTGCCAGGGACAGCTGAAGCTTTCTTT. This sequence encodes CASSVLPGTAEAFF.

This clonotype was counted at least ten times. This chain uses TRBV10-3 with TRBJ2-2, with TRBD1 matching 7 bases. The CDR3 has 15 amino acids. The germline V gene has CDR1 ENHRY and CDR2 SYGVKD. V lost 10 bases and J lost 3; bases outside the gene matches: 11. The CDR3 sequence: CATLTGTEDTGELFF. The CDR3 region has the DNA TGTGCCACCCTCACCGGGACAGAGGACACCGGGGAGCTGTTTTTT.

In the case of this clonotype: A clone one base away is much larger, so this may be a read error. This rearrangement joins TRBV18 to TRBJ1-2, with a weak D call TRBD1 (6 bases). The V end lost 8 bases, the J end lost 3 bases, and 16 bases lay between the germline ends. The germline V gene encodes CDR1 KGHSH and CDR2 LQKENI. This CDR3 is built from 14 residues. The CDR3 bases are TGTGCCAGCCCTAACCGGGGGGCAGACTATGGCTACACCTTC. This gives the protein CASPNRGADYGYTF.

This clonotype was counted at least ten times. This rearrangement joins TRBV7-2 to TRBJ2-7; D perhaps matches TRBD1 (6 bases). The CDR3 is 13 amino acids. In germline, CDR1 is SGHTA, CDR2 FQGNSA. V was clipped by 4 bases and J by 7 bases, with 14 bases between them. CDR3 residues: CASSSRGGFEQYF. In nucleotides, the CDR3 is TGTGCCAGCAGCTCCCGAGGGGGTTTTGAGCAGTACTTC.

This chain uses TRBV28 with TRBJ1-2; D is possibly TRBD1 (5 bases). Trimming shortened V by 7 bases and J by 7 bases, and 16 bases separated the two germline ends. The CDR3 totals 13 residues. Germline CDR1 and CDR2: MDHEN and SYDVKM. The CDR3 reads CASNQGPLLGYTF. DNA for the CDR3: TGTGCCAGCAACCAGGGTCCCCTTCTTGGCTACACCTTC.

The CDR3 spells CASSQAPTLRQFF. The DNA of the CDR3 is TGCGCCAGCAGCCAAGCCCCCACGCTTCGACAGTTCTTC. V usage is TRBV4-3 and J usage is TRBJ2-1; D call uncertain. The CDR3 extends over 13 amino acids. Per the germline V gene, CDR1 is LGHNA and CDR2 is YSLEER. Trimming removed 1 base from V and 13 bases from J, with 14 bases in between.

The genes are TRBV30 and TRBJ1-5; D possibly corresponds to TRBD1 (5 bases). The CDR3 is 13 amino acids. Germline V gene lookup returns CDR1 GTSNPN and CDR2 SVGIG (reference sequence). The germline V and J ends were trimmed by 3 bases and 7 bases, with 13 bases remaining between them. This CDR3 reads CAWSAGTDQPQHF. The CDR3 DNA sequence: TGTGCCTGGAGCGCTGGGACGGACCAGCCCCAGCATTTT.

The chain recombines TRBV20-1 with TRBJ2-3; D is perhaps TRBD2 (6 bases). This CDR3 is 13 amino acids long. Germline V gives CDR1 DFQATT, CDR2 SNEGSKA (reference sequence). V was trimmed by 5 bases and J by 2 bases, leaving 11 bases between them. CDR3 DNA sequence: TGCAGTGCTGGTGGGGGGTTCACAGATACGCAGTATTTT. This translates into CSAGGGFTDTQYF.

Many counts were recorded for this clonotype. The chain combines TRBV9 with TRBJ2-1; 15 bases are a match to TRBD2. Germline loops: CDR1 SGDLS, CDR2 YYNGEE. Trimming took 3 bases from V and 8 from J; bases not matched to a gene: 9. This CDR3 has 17 amino acids. The CDR3 protein is CASSGTSGRAPLDEQFF. The CDR3 coding sequence is TGTGCCAGCAGCGGGACTAGCGGGAGGGCCCCTTTGGATGAGCAGTTCTTC.

This clonotype was detected many times. The chain employs TRBV12-3 or TRBV12-4 and TRBJ1-2; TRBD1 aligns across 8 bases. CDR3 length equals 14 residues. Trimming at V came to 1 base and at J to 7 bases, leaving 5 bases not matched to a gene. CDR3 nucleotides: TGTGCCAGCAGTTTAGAGGCAGGGGGCGGTGGCTACACCTTC. This encodes CASSLEAGGGGYTF.

This clonotype came up many times. The chain couples TRBV29-1 to TRBJ2-3; TRBD2 matches 10 bases. Germline trimming cut 8 bases from V and 4 bases from J; bases unmatched to any gene: 12. This CDR3 is built from 15 residues. Germline-derived CDR1 and CDR2 are SQVTM and ANQGSEA. CDR3 in DNA: TGCAGCACTACACCTAGCGGGAGTTGGGCAGATACGCAGTATTTT. It specifies CSTTPSGSWADTQYF.

This clonotype has just a few counts. The chain links TRBV5-1 to TRBJ2-2, with unresolved D. This CDR3 comprises 15 residues. V lost 0 bases, J lost 3 bases, and 9 bases lay in between. The germline CDR1 and CDR2 sequences are SGHRS and YFSETQ. The CDR3, as DNA: TGCGCCAGCAGCTTGGTGGGCTCGGACACCGGGGAGCTGTTTTTT. It yields the protein CASSLVGSDTGELFF.

This clonotype was seen just once. V usage is TRBV20-1 and J usage is TRBJ2-1; TRBD2 agrees at 9 bases. This CDR3 region has 16 residues. V shed 0 bases and J 4 bases; nucleotides not matched to a gene: 7. CDR1 is DFQATT, CDR2 SNEGSKA, per germline (reference sequence). CDR3 DNA: TGCAGTGCTAGAGAAGGTAGCGGGAGTACGTACAATGAGCAGTTCTTC. This codes for CSAREGSGSTYNEQFF.

This clonotype was observed many times. The gene calls are TRBV18 and TRBJ1-1; 10 positions agree with TRBD1. This CDR3 has 16 residues. Germline CDR1 KGHSH, CDR2 LQKENI. J gave up 7 bases and V 6 bases, and 14 bases lay outside the gene matches. The CDR3 sequence: CASSHMGTGDWSEAFF. CDR3 sequence (DNA): TGTGCCAGCTCCCACATGGGGACAGGGGATTGGAGTGAAGCTTTCTTT.

This clonotype was picked up many times. The rearrangement links TRBV27 to TRBJ2-7; D possibly matches TRBD1 or TRBD2 (5 bases each). Germline V lookup: CDR1 MNHEY, CDR2 SMNVEV (reference sequence). This CDR3 is built from 15 residues. Trimming took off 5 bases at V and 0 bases at J, with 14 bases between the two ends. The CDR3 nucleotides read TGTGCCAGCAGTCCGCTCGGGACGACCTCCTACGAGCAGTACTTC. This translates into CASSPLGTTSYEQYF.

This chain joins TRBV18 and TRBJ2-6, with 7 bases lining up with TRBD1. Germline values: CDR1 KGHSH, CDR2 LQKENI. This CDR3 has 14 residues. V shed 10 bases, J shed 2 bases, and the junction held 5 bases outside the gene matches. The CDR3 spells CATSQGAGANVLTF. In DNA form, the CDR3 reads TGTGCCACCTCCCAGGGGGCTGGGGCCAACGTCCTGACTTTC.

In this sample, this clonotype turned up a few times. The rearrangement links TRBV7-8 to TRBJ1-4; no clear D. The CDR3 has 15 residues. Germline lookup yields CDR1 SGHVS and CDR2 FQNEAQ. Trimming cost V 5 bases and J 7 bases, with 17 bases left between them. CDR3 amino acids: CASSPGTTRLEKLFF. CDR3 in DNA: TGTGCCAGCAGCCCTGGCACTACACGACTTGAAAAACTGTTTTTT.

V gene TRBV18 combines with J gene TRBJ1-4; 7 bases align to TRBD1. CDR1 KGHSH and CDR2 LQKENI come from the germline V gene. The CDR3 contains 14 residues. J gave up 3 bases and V 8 bases, and 6 bases lay outside the gene matches. The CDR3 DNA sequence: TGTGCCAGCAATTACAGGGGATCTAATGAAAAACTGTTTTTT. It yields the protein CASNYRGSNEKLFF.

There are a few counts of this clonotype. The rearrangement uses TRBV5-1 and TRBJ2-5, with D possibly being TRBD1 (6 bases). Germline lookup yields CDR1 SGHRS and CDR2 YFSETQ. There are 14 residues in the CDR3. Deletions cut 0 bases from V and 5 bases from J, with 11 bases between. The CDR3 DNA reads as TGCGCCAGCAGCTTGGGGGCAGGGGAGGAGACCCAGTACTTC. Amino acids: CASSLGAGEETQYF.

This clonotype was seen ten or more times. This chain links TRBV28 with TRBJ1-5; tentatively, D is TRBD1 (5 bases). V shed 3 bases and J shed 4 bases, with 13 bases lying between them. Looked up from germline, CDR1 is MDHEN and CDR2 is SYDVKM. The CDR3 totals 15 residues. The CDR3 spells CASSFQGPSNQPQHF. The DNA for the CDR3 is TGTGCCAGCAGTTTCCAGGGCCCCTCAAATCAGCCCCAGCATTTT.

This clonotype came up many times. The gene calls are TRBV20-1 and TRBJ2-1; TRBD2 agrees at 11 bases. V shed 3 bases, J shed 5 bases, and the junction held 6 bases outside the gene matches. The CDR3 totals 15 residues. Germline V gene data show CDR1 as DFQATT and CDR2 as SNEGSKA (reference sequence). The CDR3 loop is CSARAPGLADNEQFF. The CDR3 DNA follows: TGCAGTGCTAGGGCTCCGGGACTAGCGGACAATGAGCAGTTCTTC.

This clonotype has a handful of counts. V usage is TRBV7-2 and J usage is TRBJ1-3; weak D call: TRBD1 (5 bases). V was shortened by 6 bases and J by 1 base, with 22 bases between the two germline ends. Germline V gene data show CDR1 as SGHTA and CDR2 as FQGNSA. This CDR3 has 18 residues. The CDR3 region has the DNA TGTGCCAGCAGAGACCGGGACTTCGGACATGATTCTGGAAACACCATATATTTT. It codes for CASRDRDFGHDSGNTIYF.

This clonotype was detected ten times or more. The V and J genes are TRBV5-1 and TRBJ2-1; TRBD1 matches at 11 bases. The CDR3 has 14 residues. V trimming: 3 bases; J trimming: 8 bases; junction bases outside the gene matches: 4. Germline CDR1 SGHRS, CDR2 YFSETQ. CDR3 residues: CASSSGQGADEQFF. For the CDR3, the DNA is TGCGCCAGCAGCTCCGGACAGGGGGCTGATGAGCAGTTCTTC.

This clonotype has ten or more counts. The rearrangement links TRBV20-1 to TRBJ2-7, with 12 bases that match TRBD2. V lost 0 bases to trimming and J lost 0 bases; unmatched junction nucleotides: 6. Germline CDR1 DFQATT, CDR2 SNEGSKA (reference sequence). The CDR3 has 17 residues. CDR3 in DNA: TGCAGTGCTAGAGATCCTAAGGGACTAGCGGGCTCCTACGAGCAGTACTTC. This sequence encodes CSARDPKGLAGSYEQYF.

This clonotype was found a few times. The chain links TRBV7-2 to TRBJ2-3, with 8 nucleotides matching TRBD1. V dropped 0 bases and J dropped 1; count of bases not matched to a gene: 9. This CDR3 is built from 18 residues. Germline V gene data show CDR1 as SGHTA and CDR2 as FQGNSA. DNA of the CDR3: TGTGCCAGCAGCTTAGCGAGTTTAGGACAGGGCCGCACAGATACGCAGTATTTT. Its protein is CASSLASLGQGRTDTQYF.

The chain uses TRBV9 and TRBJ2-1, with D possibly being TRBD2 (6 bases). CDR1 SGDLS and CDR2 YYNGEE come from the germline V gene. Trimming pared 4 bases from V and 12 bases from J, leaving 26 bases between. The CDR3 is made up of 16 amino acids. The CDR3 sequence: CASSPRGALPGTGQFF. CDR3 coding DNA: TGTGCCAGCAGCCCCCGAGGGGCGCTCCCGGGGACTGGGCAGTTCTTC.

This clonotype was found many times. The V gene is TRBV7-2, the J gene TRBJ2-7, with 10 bases fitting TRBD2. The CDR3 runs 16 residues. Trimming cost V 5 bases and J 9 bases; bases outside gene matches: 16. The germline V gene has CDR1 SGHTA and CDR2 FQGNSA. The CDR3 nucleotides read TGTGCCAGCAGCCCAAGTAGGGCTAGCGGGAGATCAGTGCAGTACTTC. Encoded protein: CASSPSRASGRSVQYF.